Each of the 25 T cell receptor beta chains below was sequenced from the same sample in a study of identical twins. Via MiXCR, TCRdb re-called the 5' RACE reads, giving one row per CDR3 protein. The sample lists 350,000 to 600,000 distinct CDR3 sequences, approximately 14% occurring once. These same data were also listed under a study on yellow fever vaccine responses in identical twins.

Specimen: CD4+ T cells sorted from blood. Source of these receptors: a young woman in good health.

There are a few counts of this clonotype. This chain connects TRBV30 to TRBJ2-3; no firm D call. V was clipped by 5 bases and J by 8 bases, with 11 bases between them. This CDR3 has 11 amino acids. Per germline, CDR1 GTSNPN and CDR2 SVGIG (reference sequence). CDR3 amino acids: CAWGSHRTQYF. DNA of the CDR3: TGTGCCTGGGGGTCTCATCGTACGCAGTATTTT.

In this sample, this clonotype turned up a few times. The chain uses TRBV18 and TRBJ2-1; 7 bases are shared with TRBD1. J was trimmed by 4 bases and V by 2 bases; bases with no gene match: 11. The V gene's germline CDR1 is KGHSH and CDR2 LQKENI. CDR3 length: 17 residues. The CDR3: CASSPAQGTALYNEQFF. CDR3 in DNA: TGTGCCAGCTCACCAGCTCAAGGGACAGCATTATACAATGAGCAGTTCTTC.

In its sample, this clonotype was seen a few times. The chain employs TRBV5-4 and TRBJ2-7; TRBD2 matches at 9 bases. The CDR3 is made up of 15 amino acids. V lost 4 bases and J lost 2; bases outside the gene matches: 7. CDR1 SGHNT and CDR2 YYREEE come from the germline V gene (reference sequence). CDR3 DNA: TGTGCCAGCAGCCCTGATAGCGGGAGCCCCTACGAGCAGTACTTC. Its protein is CASSPDSGSPYEQYF.

This clonotype was seen more than once but under ten times. V gene TRBV28 combines with J gene TRBJ2-3, with unresolved D. The CDR3 consists of 11 residues. Germline V gives CDR1 MDHEN, CDR2 SYDVKM. Trimming pared 10 bases from V and 5 bases from J, leaving 10 bases between. CDR3 amino acids: CATPRVDTQYF. As DNA, the CDR3 is TGTGCCACCCCACGTGTAGATACGCAGTATTTT. Full variable domain (rest looked up from reference TRBV28 and TRBJ2-3): DVKVTQSSRYLVKRTGEKVFLECVQDMDHENMFWYRQDPGLGLRLIYFSYDVKMKEKGDIPEGYSVSREKKERFSLILESASTNQTSMYLCATPRVDTQYFGPGTRLTVL.

The chain links TRBV5-1 to TRBJ2-1; 9 nucleotides line up with TRBD1. V dropped 0 bases and J dropped 9; count of bases not matched to a gene: 4. Germline V gene data show CDR1 as SGHRS and CDR2 as YFSETQ. The CDR3 runs to 14 residues. The CDR3 sequence: CASSLATGGTEQFF. DNA for the CDR3: TGCGCCAGCAGCTTGGCCACAGGGGGCACTGAGCAGTTCTTC.

The V gene is TRBV7-2, the J gene TRBJ2-1, with D unclear. The CDR3 extends over 16 amino acids. V was cut by 4 bases and J by 0 bases, with 13 bases left in between. Germline V gene data show CDR1 as SGHTA and CDR2 as FQGNSA. The CDR3 is CASSSTAISSYNEQFF. The CDR3 coding sequence is TGTGCCAGCAGCTCAACAGCGATCAGCTCCTACAATGAGCAGTTCTTC. Combining the CDR3 with reference TRBV7-2 and TRBJ2-1 gives the whole variable domain GAGVSQSPSNKVTEKGKDVELRCDPISGHTALYWYRQSLGQGLEFLIYFQGNSAPDKSGLPSDRFSAERTGGSVSTLTIQRTQQEDSAVYLCASSSTAISSYNEQFFGPGTRLTVL.

This clonotype was counted a few times. V usage is TRBV14 and J usage is TRBJ1-5, with 8 bases aligning to TRBD1. J lost 6 bases, V lost 1 base, and 5 bases had no gene match. The germline V gene has CDR1 SGHDN and CDR2 FVKESK. The CDR3 spans 15 residues. CDR3 DNA: TGTGCCAGCAGCCAAGGACAGGGGTTTGGTCAGCCCCAGCATTTT. Translation gives CASSQGQGFGQPQHF.

In its sample, this clonotype was seen a few times. The DNA of the CDR3 is TGTGCCTGGAGGGGGGGCCGGAGATATGGCTACACCTTC. Amino acids: CAWRGGRRYGYTF. The J gene is TRBJ1-2, the V gene TRBV30; maybe TRBD1 (6 bases). Trimming shortened V by 3 bases and J by 5 bases, and 13 bases separated the two germline ends. Germline CDR1 reads GTSNPN; CDR2 reads SVGIG (reference sequence). This CDR3 spans 13 amino acids.

This clonotype was observed a few times. The gene calls are TRBV5-1 and TRBJ2-5; D is perhaps TRBD1 or TRBD2 (5 bases each). The CDR3 spans 13 residues. Trimming left V 4 bases short and J 5 bases short, with 12 bases between. Germline lookup yields CDR1 SGHRS and CDR2 YFSETQ. CDR3 DNA: TGCGCCAGCAGCCTAGGGACGAAGGAGACCCAGTACTTC. Its protein product is CASSLGTKETQYF. Full variable domain (outside the CDR3, taken from reference TRBV5-1 and TRBJ2-5): KAGVTQTPRYLIKTRGQQVTLSCSPISGHRSVSWYQQTPGQGLQFLFEYFSETQRNKGNFPGRFSGRQFSNSRSEMNVSTLELGDSALYLCASSLGTKETQYFGPGTRLLVL.

The rearrangement links TRBV20-1 to TRBJ2-1; 8 nucleotides align to TRBD2. V lost 6 bases to trimming and J lost 2 bases; unmatched junction nucleotides: 12. Germline V gene sequence: CDR1 DFQATT, CDR2 SNEGSKA (reference sequence). The CDR3 contains 16 residues. CDR3 loop: CSARQPGGGPYNEQFF. CDR3 sequence (DNA): TGCAGTGCCAGACAACCCGGCGGGGGGCCCTACAATGAGCAGTTCTTC.

The chain joins TRBV4-2 to TRBJ2-5; D perhaps matches TRBD2 (5 bases). CDR1 is LGHNA, CDR2 YNFKEQ, per germline. The V and J ends lost 4 bases and 5 bases respectively, with 14 bases between them. The length of the CDR3 is 14 residues. As DNA, the CDR3 is TGTGCCAGCAGCCCGTTACTAGGAAGCGAGACCCAGTACTTC. Protein: CASSPLLGSETQYF.

This clonotype was seen only a few times. The chain recombines TRBV5-6 with TRBJ2-3; D remains ambiguous. Trimming removed 0 bases from V and 3 bases from J, with 5 bases in between. The germline CDR1 and CDR2 sequences are SGHDT and YYEEEE. The CDR3 has 13 amino acids. The CDR3: CASSLVETDTQYF. CDR3 DNA sequence: TGTGCCAGCAGCTTGGTAGAGACAGATACGCAGTATTTT.

This clonotype has only a few counts. The V call is TRBV7-9, the J call TRBJ2-2; perhaps TRBD2 as D (5 bases). V was trimmed by 5 bases and J by 6 bases, leaving 13 bases between them. The CDR3 runs to 14 residues. Germline values: CDR1 SEHNR, CDR2 FQNEAQ (reference sequence). The CDR3 reads CASSPGKSAGELFF. CDR3 in DNA: TGTGCCAGCAGCCCCGGGAAGTCAGCCGGGGAGCTGTTTTTT.

This chain connects TRBV9 to TRBJ2-3; 7 positions agree with TRBD1. Germline V gene data show CDR1 as SGDLS and CDR2 as YYNGEE. The CDR3 contains 15 residues. V lost 8 bases, J lost 1 base, and 10 bases stayed unmatched. The CDR3 nucleotides are TGTGCCAGTTCGTATCGGGACAGTGGCACAGATACGCAGTATTTT. Its protein product is CASSYRDSGTDTQYF.

V and J are TRBV5-1 and TRBJ2-5, with D unresolved. This CDR3 comprises 14 residues. V was trimmed by 0 bases and J by 1 base, leaving 7 bases between them. CDR1 is SGHRS, CDR2 YFSETQ, per germline. The CDR3 sequence: CASSLALAQETQYF. CDR3 coding DNA: TGCGCCAGCAGCTTGGCCCTCGCCCAAGAGACCCAGTACTTC.

This clonotype was counted between two and nine times. The chain recombines TRBV7-9 with TRBJ2-2, with D hard to call. The CDR3 length is 13 residues. V was cut by 8 bases and J by 1 base, with 8 bases left in between. Looked up from germline, CDR1 is SEHNR and CDR2 is FQNEAQ (reference sequence). CDR3 protein: CASVEGNTGELFF. Written as DNA, the CDR3 is TGTGCCAGCGTTGAAGGGAACACCGGGGAGCTGTTTTTT.

This clonotype appeared many times. The DNA for the CDR3 is TGTGCCAGCAGAATCTCCAGGGGGAATGAGCAGTTCTTC. It yields the protein CASRISRGNEQFF. The chain links TRBV28 to TRBJ2-1; 7 bases align to TRBD1. The CDR3 is made up of 13 amino acids. V dropped 6 bases and J dropped 7; count of bases not matched to a gene: 6. The germline CDR1 and CDR2 sequences are MDHEN and SYDVKM.

This clonotype was found a few times. The chain employs TRBV28 and TRBJ2-1, with TRBD2 matching over 9 bases. CDR3 length: 16 amino acids. V shed 5 bases, J shed 7 bases, and the junction held 12 bases outside the gene matches. In germline, CDR1 is MDHEN, CDR2 SYDVKM. CDR3 nucleotide sequence: TGTGCCAGCAGTCCCCTGGGAAGCGGGAGGACTAATGAGCAGTTCTTC. Its protein is CASSPLGSGRTNEQFF.

CDR3 region: CASSLNGVGGTGELFF. The CDR3 DNA reads as TGCGCCAGCAGCTTGAATGGGGTCGGAGGGACCGGGGAGCTGTTTTTT. This rearrangement joins TRBV5-1 to TRBJ2-2; weak D call: TRBD2 (6 bases). Germline CDR1 is SGHRS and CDR2 is YFSETQ. This CDR3 has 16 amino acids. Trimming removed 1 base at V and 5 bases at J, with 15 bases between.

The chain combines TRBV3-1 with TRBJ2-2; unclear D gene. In germline, CDR1 is LGHDT, CDR2 YNNKEL (reference sequence). The CDR3 is 12 residues long. The germline V and J ends were trimmed by 8 bases and 1 base, with 5 bases remaining between them. CDR3 in DNA: TGTGCCAGCGCATGGAACACCGGGGAGCTGTTTTTT. Encoded protein: CASAWNTGELFF.

In DNA form, the CDR3 reads TGTGCCAGCACCCGGGTTACGGCAGATACGCAGTATTTT. It is translated as CASTRVTADTQYF. The genes are TRBV7-9 and TRBJ2-3; no clear D. CDR1 is SEHNR and CDR2 is FQNEAQ in the germline V gene (reference sequence). The CDR3 consists of 13 residues. The V end was cut by 7 bases, the J end by 4 bases, with 12 bases between.

This clonotype showed up just a few times. V and J are TRBV4-3 and TRBJ1-2, with 8 bases lining up with TRBD1. This CDR3 region has 16 residues. Germline loops: CDR1 LGHNA, CDR2 YSLEER. V lost 0 bases and J lost 6; bases outside the gene matches: 9. CDR3 bases: TGCGCCAGCAGCCAAGATGGGTACAGGGGGAGCGATGGCTACACCTTC. This encodes CASSQDGYRGSDGYTF.

This clonotype was counted a few times. V usage is TRBV2 and J usage is TRBJ2-7; 8 positions agree with TRBD1. The CDR3 loop spans 15 amino acids. CDR1 SNHLY and CDR2 FYNNEI come from the germline V gene. The junction had 12 bases not matched to a gene; V was cut back by 6 bases and J by 5 bases. The CDR3 spells CASRLRGQAENEQYF. CDR3 in DNA: TGTGCCAGCAGACTCAGGGGGCAAGCGGAGAACGAGCAGTACTTC.

This sequence joins TRBV28 and TRBJ2-7, with TRBD1 matching 12 bases. The CDR3 sequence is 15 residues long. The ends lost 6 bases at V and 4 bases at J; junction bases unmatched: 7. CDR1 and CDR2 (germline): MDHEN, SYDVKM. CDR3 DNA: TGTGCCAGCAGCCCCCCGGGACAGGGGGCGTACGAGCAGTACTTC. Its protein is CASSPPGQGAYEQYF.

DNA of the CDR3: TGTGCCAGCCCTCCGGGCGGGCTCATTTGGGCGAACACCGGGGAGCTGTTTTTT. This sequence encodes CASPPGGLIWANTGELFF. The chain has TRBV11-2 and TRBJ2-2; the D gene is possibly TRBD2 (5 bases). With 8 bases removed from V and 0 bases from J, the gap between germline ends came to 22 bases. There are 18 residues in the CDR3. CDR1 and CDR2 (germline): SGHAT, FQNNGV.